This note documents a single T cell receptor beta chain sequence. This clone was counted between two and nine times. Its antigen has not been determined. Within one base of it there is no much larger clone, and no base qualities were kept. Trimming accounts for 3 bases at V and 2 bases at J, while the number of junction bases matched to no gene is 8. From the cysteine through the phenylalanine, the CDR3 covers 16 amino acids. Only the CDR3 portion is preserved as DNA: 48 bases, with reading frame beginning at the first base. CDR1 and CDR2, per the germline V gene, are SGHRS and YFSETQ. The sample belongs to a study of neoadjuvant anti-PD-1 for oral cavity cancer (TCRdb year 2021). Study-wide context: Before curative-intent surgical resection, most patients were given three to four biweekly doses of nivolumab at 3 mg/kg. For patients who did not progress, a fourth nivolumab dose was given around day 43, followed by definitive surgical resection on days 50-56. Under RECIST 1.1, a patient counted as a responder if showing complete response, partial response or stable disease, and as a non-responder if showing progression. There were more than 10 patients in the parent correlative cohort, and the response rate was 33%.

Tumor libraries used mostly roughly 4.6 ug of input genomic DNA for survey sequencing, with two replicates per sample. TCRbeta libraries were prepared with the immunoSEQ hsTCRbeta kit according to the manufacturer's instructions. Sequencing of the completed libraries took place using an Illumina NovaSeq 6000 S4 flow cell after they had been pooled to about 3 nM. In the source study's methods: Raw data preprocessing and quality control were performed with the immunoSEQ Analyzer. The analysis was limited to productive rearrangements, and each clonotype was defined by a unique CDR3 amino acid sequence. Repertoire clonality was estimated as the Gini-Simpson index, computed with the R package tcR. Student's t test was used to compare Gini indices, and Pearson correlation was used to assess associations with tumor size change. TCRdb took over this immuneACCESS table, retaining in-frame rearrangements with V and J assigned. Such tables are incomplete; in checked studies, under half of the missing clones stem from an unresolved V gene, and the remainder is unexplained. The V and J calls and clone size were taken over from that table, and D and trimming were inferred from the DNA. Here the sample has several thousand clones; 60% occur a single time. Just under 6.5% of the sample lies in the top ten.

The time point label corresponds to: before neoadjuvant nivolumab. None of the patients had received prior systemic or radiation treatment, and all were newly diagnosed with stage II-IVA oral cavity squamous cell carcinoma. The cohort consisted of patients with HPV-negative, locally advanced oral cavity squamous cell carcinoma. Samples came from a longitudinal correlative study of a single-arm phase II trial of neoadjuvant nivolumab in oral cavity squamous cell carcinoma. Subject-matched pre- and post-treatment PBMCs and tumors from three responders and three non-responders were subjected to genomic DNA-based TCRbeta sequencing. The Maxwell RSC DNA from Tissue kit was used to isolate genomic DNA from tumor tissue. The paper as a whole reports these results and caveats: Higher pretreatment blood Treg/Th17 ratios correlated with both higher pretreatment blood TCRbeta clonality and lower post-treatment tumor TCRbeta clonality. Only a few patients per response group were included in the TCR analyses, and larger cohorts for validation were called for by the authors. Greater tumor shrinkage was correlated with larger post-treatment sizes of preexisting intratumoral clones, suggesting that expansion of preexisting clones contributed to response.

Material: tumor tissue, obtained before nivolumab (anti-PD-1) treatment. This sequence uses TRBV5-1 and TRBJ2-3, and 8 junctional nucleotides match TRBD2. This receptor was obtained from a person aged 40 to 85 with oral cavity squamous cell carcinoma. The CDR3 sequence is CASSSGLAGITDTQYF. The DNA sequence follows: TGCGCCAGCAGCTCTGGACTAGCCGGGATCACAGATACGCAGTATTTT.